The rows below give T cell receptor beta chains drawn from one sample of a study of blood T cell repertoires in COVID-19. Libraries were prepared by immunoSEQ multiplex PCR; TCRdb keeps only in-frame clonotypes and omits some of them. This table has 95,000 to 150,000 clones, approximately 81% appearing once. Material: peripheral blood. All receptors derive from a woman between 50 and 59 years old with acute or convalescent COVID-19. Both conserved end residues are part of each CDR3. A D gene is named only where the DNA matches it firmly. Part of the rows lack a size; the others show once, few, many or a class for expanded clones.

cdr3_aa cdr3_nt j_call v_call d_call clone_size
CATRLAASTDTQYF TGTGCCACCAGACTAGCGGCTAGCACAGATACGCAGTATTTT TRBJ2-3 TRBV19 TRBD2 -
CASSVADRAKGDTQYF TGTGCCAGCAGCGTAGCGGACAGGGCCAAGGGAGATACGCAGTATTTT TRBJ2-3 TRBV5-5 TRBD1 -
CASSPLPGQNSPLHF TGTGCCAGCAGTCCCTTACCGGGACAGAATTCACCCCTCCACTTT TRBJ1-6 TRBV6-5 TRBD1 -
CASSLEGARTEAFF TGTGCCAGCAGCTTGGAAGGGGCGCGGACTGAAGCTTTCTTT TRBJ1-1 TRBV5-5 - -
CASSSPRGSNEKLFF TGTGCCAGCAGCTCACCGCGGGGTTCTAATGAAAAACTGTTTTTT TRBJ1-4 TRBV28 - -
CAWTLGQASYGYTF TGTGCCTGGACTCTAGGACAGGCCTCCTATGGCTACACCTTC TRBJ1-2 TRBV30 TRBD1 once
CASSLGGRGGSYEQYF TGTGCCAGCAGCTTGGGGGGGCGGGGGGGATCCTACGAGCAGTACTTC TRBJ2-7 TRBV5-6 TRBD2 -
CASSLGGVGTDTQYF TGTGCCAGCAGCTTGGGGGGAGTGGGCACAGATACGCAGTATTTT TRBJ2-3 TRBV11-1 - -
CASSEQGAKNIQYF TGTGCCAGCAGTGAACAGGGGGCCAAAAACATTCAGTACTTC TRBJ2-4 TRBV6-1 - -
CASSRSAQTYTGELFF TGTGCCAGCAGCAGGTCAGCACAGACCTACACCGGGGAGCTGTTTTTT TRBJ2-2 TRBV7-6 - -
CSASHYQETQYF TGCAGTGCTAGTCACTACCAAGAGACCCAGTACTTC TRBJ2-5 TRBV20-1 - once
CASTNRGGTGELFF TGTGCCAGTACCAACCGGGGGGGTACCGGGGAGCTGTTTTTT TRBJ2-2 TRBV19 TRBD2 once
CSVEDWAGGRYEQYF TGCAGCGTTGAAGATTGGGCAGGGGGAAGATACGAGCAGTACTTC TRBJ2-7 TRBV29-1 TRBD1 -
CASSLDTVYNSPLHF TGTGCCAGCAGCTTGGACACGGTATATAATTCACCCCTCCACTTT TRBJ1-6 TRBV7-9 - -
CASIPERVRDRGLGTGELFF TGTGCCAGCATACCAGAAAGGGTCCGGGACAGGGGGCTCGGCACCGGGGAGCTGTTTTTT TRBJ2-2 TRBV9 TRBD1 -
CAWTTPAGTNEKLFF TGTGCCTGGACCACCCCAGCAGGGACTAATGAAAAACTGTTTTTT TRBJ1-4 TRBV30 - -
CASSSGQTVVGQFF TGCGCCAGCAGCTCGGGACAGACAGTCGTTGGGCAGTTCTTC TRBJ2-1 TRBV5-1 TRBD1 -
CASNLLAGVQETQYF TGTGCCAGCAACCTACTAGCGGGGGTACAAGAGACCCAGTACTTC TRBJ2-5 TRBV2 TRBD2 -
CASSGEVYQPQHF TGTGCCAGTAGTGGCGAGGTCTATCAGCCCCAGCATTTT TRBJ1-5 TRBV19 - -
CASSMSGLSTEAFF TGTGCCAGTAGTATGTCAGGGTTGAGCACTGAAGCTTTCTTT TRBJ1-1 TRBV19 - -
CASSTGTAPPPLHF TGTGCCAGCTCAACCGGGACAGCCCCACCTCCCCTCCACTTT TRBJ1-6 TRBV6-5 TRBD1 -
CASSVSSGSSETQYF TGTGCCAGCAGCGTATCTAGCGGGAGTAGTGAGACCCAGTACTTC TRBJ2-5 TRBV9 TRBD2 -
CASSAGYTGELFF TGTGCCAGCAGTGCGGGTTACACCGGGGAGCTGTTTTTT TRBJ2-2 TRBV2 - -
CASSVGLRIYEQYF TGTGCCAGCAGCGTAGGACTCAGAATCTACGAGCAGTACTTC TRBJ2-7 TRBV9 - -
CAWSVPGGETQYF TGTGCCTGGAGTGTACCGGGAGGAGAGACCCAGTACTTC TRBJ2-5 TRBV30 TRBD2 few
CASSPLAGAIYNEQFF TGTGCCAGCAGCCCACTAGCGGGGGCCATCTACAATGAGCAGTTCTTC TRBJ2-1 TRBV7-8 TRBD2 once
CASSQSSAGLGDTQYF TGTGCCAGCAGCCAATCATCGGCGGGCCTGGGCGATACGCAGTATTTT TRBJ2-3 TRBV3-1/TRBV3-2 - once
CASSPDREAFF TGTGCCAGCAGCCCGGACAGAGAAGCTTTCTTT TRBJ1-1 TRBV7-9 - -
CASSNNRDNQPQHF TGTGCCAGCAGCAATAACCGGGACAATCAGCCCCAGCATTTT TRBJ1-5 TRBV2 - -
CASRSGAGAFF TGTGCCAGCAGAAGTGGGGCTGGAGCTTTCTTT TRBJ1-1 TRBV7-9 - -
CASSQEGGREYNEQFF TGCGCCAGCAGCCAAGAGGGCGGGAGGGAGTACAATGAGCAGTTCTTC TRBJ2-1 TRBV4-1 TRBD2 -
CASSYYPFSGSGSEQYF TGTGCCAGCAGTTATTATCCTTTTAGCGGGAGTGGCTCCGAGCAGTACTTC TRBJ2-7 TRBV6-2/TRBV6-3 TRBD2 few
CASSTSGRGVNEQFF TGTGCCAGCAGCACTAGCGGGAGAGGTGTAAATGAGCAGTTCTTC TRBJ2-1 TRBV7-6 TRBD2 -
CASSSLGDTDTQYF TGCGCCAGCAGCTCCCTCGGTGACACAGATACGCAGTATTTT TRBJ2-3 TRBV5-1 - -
CASKPREGYGYTF TGTGCCAGCAAACCACGGGAGGGCTATGGCTACACCTTC TRBJ1-2 TRBV12-3/TRBV12-4 - -
CASSEFGRGQPQHF TGTGCCAGCAGTGAATTTGGTAGGGGTCAGCCCCAGCATTTT TRBJ1-5 TRBV6-1 - -
CASSLGGSQETQYF TGTGCTAGCAGCTTAGGCGGGTCACAAGAGACCCAGTACTTC TRBJ2-5 TRBV7-7 - -
CASSLGISGTSAYNEQFF TGCGCCAGCAGCTTGGGAATATCCGGGACTAGCGCGTACAATGAGCAGTTCTTC TRBJ2-1 TRBV5-1 TRBD2 once
CAWGIPTATDTQYF TGTGCCTGGGGCATTCCGACAGCCACAGATACGCAGTATTTT TRBJ2-3 TRBV30 - -
CASSDGSAFPNEQFF TGTGCCAGCAGTGATGGTAGCGCCTTCCCCAATGAGCAGTTCTTC TRBJ2-1 TRBV6-1 - -
CASSFKLTGEGYYEQYF TGTGCCAGCAGCTTCAAACTCACAGGGGAAGGATACTACGAGCAGTACTTC TRBJ2-7 TRBV5-5 TRBD1 -